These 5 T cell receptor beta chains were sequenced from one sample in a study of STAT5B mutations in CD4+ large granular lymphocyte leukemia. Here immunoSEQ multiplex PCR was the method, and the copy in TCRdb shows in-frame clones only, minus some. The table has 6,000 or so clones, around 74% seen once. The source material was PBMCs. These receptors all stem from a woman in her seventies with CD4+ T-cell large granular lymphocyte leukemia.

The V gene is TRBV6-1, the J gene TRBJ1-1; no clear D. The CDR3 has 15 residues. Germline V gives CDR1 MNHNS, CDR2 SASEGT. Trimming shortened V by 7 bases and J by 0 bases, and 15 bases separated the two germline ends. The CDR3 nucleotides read TGTGCCAGCAAGGAGGGCTTTATCCTGAACACTGAAGCTTTCTTT. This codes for CASKEGFILNTEAFF.

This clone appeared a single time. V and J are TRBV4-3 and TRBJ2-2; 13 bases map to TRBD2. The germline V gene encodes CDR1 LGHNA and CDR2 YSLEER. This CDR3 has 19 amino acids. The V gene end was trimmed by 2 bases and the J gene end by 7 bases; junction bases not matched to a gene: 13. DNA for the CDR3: TGCGCCAGCAGCCAACGTCCGGGGGGACTAGCGGGGAGGGGCGGGGAGCTGTTTTTT. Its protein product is CASSQRPGGLAGRGGELFF.

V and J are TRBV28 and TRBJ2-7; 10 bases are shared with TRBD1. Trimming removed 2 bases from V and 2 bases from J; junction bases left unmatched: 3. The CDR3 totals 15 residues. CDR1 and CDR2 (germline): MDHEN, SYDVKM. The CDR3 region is CASSLTGQGAYEQYF. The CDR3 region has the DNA TGTGCCAGCAGTTTAACCGGACAGGGGGCCTACGAGCAGTACTTC.

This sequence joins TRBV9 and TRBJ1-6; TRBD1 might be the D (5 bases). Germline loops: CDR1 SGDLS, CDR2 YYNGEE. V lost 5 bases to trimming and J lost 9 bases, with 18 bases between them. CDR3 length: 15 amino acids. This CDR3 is CASSGGTGWGSPLHF. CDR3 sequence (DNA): TGTGCCAGCAGTGGAGGGACTGGATGGGGTTCACCCCTCCACTTT.

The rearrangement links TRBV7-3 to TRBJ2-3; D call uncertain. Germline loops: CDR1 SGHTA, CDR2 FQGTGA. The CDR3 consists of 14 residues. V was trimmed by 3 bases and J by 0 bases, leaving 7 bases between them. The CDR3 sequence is CASSLVPSTDTQYF. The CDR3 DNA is TGTGCCAGCAGCTTGGTGCCTAGCACAGATACGCAGTATTTT.